The clone carrying this T cell receptor beta chain is deemed medium-sized. The target antigen is unknown. These data are taken from a study of T cells in Graves' hyperthyroidism and ophthalmopathy. Study conclusions and caveats: Most expanded thyroid clonotypes above 0.001 also appeared in blood.

Hyperthyroidism had been newly diagnosed in patients aged 18 to 65, and its duration was under 2 months. Each diagnosis was grounded in clinical symptoms, serum thyroxine and TRAb, thyroid ultrasound, and orbital computed tomography. Amplification targeted TCR beta CDR3 regions from RNA transcripts. An initial round of RT-PCR targeting the TCR CDR3 relied on the HTBI primer set. TCRdb analysed the multiplex PCR reads with MiXCR anew, one entry per CDR3 protein. The sample has about 95,000 distinct CDR3 sequences, 35% to 45% seen once. The sequenced sample was peripheral blood or thyroid tissue (not recorded which). The receptor was isolated from a woman aged 25 to 45 with Graves' hyperthyroidism.

CDR3 coding DNA: TGCAGTGCGATCACAGGGTCGGAGACCCAGTACTTC. This translates into CSAITGSETQYF. The rearrangement joins TRBV20-1 to TRBJ2-5; tentatively, D is TRBD1 (6 bases). Germline V gives CDR1 DFQATT, CDR2 SNEGSKA (reference sequence). The CDR3 length is 12 residues. With 6 bases removed from V and 5 bases from J, the gap between germline ends came to 13 bases.